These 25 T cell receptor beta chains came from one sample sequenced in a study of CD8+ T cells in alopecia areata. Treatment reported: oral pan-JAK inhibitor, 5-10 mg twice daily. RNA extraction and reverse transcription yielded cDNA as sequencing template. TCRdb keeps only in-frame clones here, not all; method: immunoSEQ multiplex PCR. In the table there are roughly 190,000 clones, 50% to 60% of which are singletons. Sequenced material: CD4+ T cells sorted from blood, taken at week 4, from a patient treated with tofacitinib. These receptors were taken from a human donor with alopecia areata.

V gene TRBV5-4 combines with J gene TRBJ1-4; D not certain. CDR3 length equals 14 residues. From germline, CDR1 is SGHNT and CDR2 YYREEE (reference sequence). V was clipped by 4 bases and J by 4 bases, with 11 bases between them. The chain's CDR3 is CASSRQGDNEKLFF. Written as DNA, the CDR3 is TGTGCCAGCAGCCGCCAAGGAGATAATGAAAAACTGTTTTTT.

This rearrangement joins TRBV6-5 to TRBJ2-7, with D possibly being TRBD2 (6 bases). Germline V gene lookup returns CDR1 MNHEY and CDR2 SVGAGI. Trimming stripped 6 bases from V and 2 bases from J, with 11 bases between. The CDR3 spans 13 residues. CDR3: CASRASATYEQYF. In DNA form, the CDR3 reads TGTGCCAGCAGGGCTAGCGCTACCTACGAGCAGTACTTC.

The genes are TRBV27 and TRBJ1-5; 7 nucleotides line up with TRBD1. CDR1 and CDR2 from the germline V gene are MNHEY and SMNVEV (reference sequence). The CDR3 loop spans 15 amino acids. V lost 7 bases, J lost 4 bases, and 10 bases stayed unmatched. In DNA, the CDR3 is TGTGCCAGCACTCGAAGAGGGGACAGAAATCAGCCCCAGCATTTT. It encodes CASTRRGDRNQPQHF.

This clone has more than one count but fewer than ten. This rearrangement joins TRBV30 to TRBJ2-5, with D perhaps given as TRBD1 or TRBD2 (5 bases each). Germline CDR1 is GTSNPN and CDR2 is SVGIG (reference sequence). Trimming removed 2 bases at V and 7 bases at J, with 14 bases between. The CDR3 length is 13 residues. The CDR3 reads CAWSRVGDGTQYF. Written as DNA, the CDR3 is TGTGCCTGGAGTAGGGTAGGGGACGGGACCCAGTACTTC.

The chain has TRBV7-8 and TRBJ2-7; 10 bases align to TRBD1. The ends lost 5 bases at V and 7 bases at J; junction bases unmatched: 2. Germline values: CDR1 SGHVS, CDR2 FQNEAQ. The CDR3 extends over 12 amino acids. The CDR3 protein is CASSRGQGEQYF. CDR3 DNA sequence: TGTGCCAGCAGCCGGGGACAGGGGGAGCAGTACTTC.

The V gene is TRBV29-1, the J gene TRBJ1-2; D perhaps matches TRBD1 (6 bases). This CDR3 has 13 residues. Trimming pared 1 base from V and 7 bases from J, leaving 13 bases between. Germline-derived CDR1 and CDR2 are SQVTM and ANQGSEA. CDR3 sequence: CSVEVQGQGGYTF. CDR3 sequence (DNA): TGCAGCGTTGAAGTGCAGGGGCAAGGTGGCTACACCTTC.

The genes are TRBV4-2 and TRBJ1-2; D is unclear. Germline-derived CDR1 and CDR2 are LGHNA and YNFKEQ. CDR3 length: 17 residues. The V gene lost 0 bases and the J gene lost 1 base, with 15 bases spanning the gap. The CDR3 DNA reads TGTGCCAGCAGCCAAGAAATCCGGGCCAGCCGTAACTATGGCTACACCTTC. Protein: CASSQEIRASRNYGYTF.

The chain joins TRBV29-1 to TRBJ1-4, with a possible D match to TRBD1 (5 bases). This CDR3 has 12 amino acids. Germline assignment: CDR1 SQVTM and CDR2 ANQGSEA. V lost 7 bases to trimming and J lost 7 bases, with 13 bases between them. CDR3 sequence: CSARTGGEKLFF. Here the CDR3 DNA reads TGCAGCGCCCGAACAGGAGGTGAAAAACTGTTTTTT.

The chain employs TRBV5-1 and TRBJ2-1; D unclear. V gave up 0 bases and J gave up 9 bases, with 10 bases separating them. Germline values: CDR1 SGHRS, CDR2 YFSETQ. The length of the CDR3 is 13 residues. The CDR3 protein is CASSLVVASEQFF. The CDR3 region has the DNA TGCGCCAGCAGCTTGGTAGTGGCGAGTGAGCAGTTCTTC. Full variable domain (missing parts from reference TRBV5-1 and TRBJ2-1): KAGVTQTPRYLIKTRGQQVTLSCSPISGHRSVSWYQQTPGQGLQFLFEYFSETQRNKGNFPGRFSGRQFSNSRSEMNVSTLELGDSALYLCASSLVVASEQFFGPGTRLTVL.

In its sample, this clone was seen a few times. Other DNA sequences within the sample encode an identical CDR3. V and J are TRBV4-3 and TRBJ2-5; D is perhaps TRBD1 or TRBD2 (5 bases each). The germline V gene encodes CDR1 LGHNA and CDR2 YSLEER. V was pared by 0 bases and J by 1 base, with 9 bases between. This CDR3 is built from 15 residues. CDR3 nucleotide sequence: TGCGCCAGCAGCCAAGATTTTGGGGGCCAAGAGACCCAGTACTTC. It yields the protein CASSQDFGGQETQYF.

CDR3 nucleotide sequence: TGCAGCGCCGCTGAGAACACTGAAGCTTTCTTT. It translates to CSAAENTEAFF. This chain joins TRBV29-1 and TRBJ1-1; no reliable D call. The CDR3 has 11 amino acids. In germline, CDR1 is SQVTM, CDR2 ANQGSEA. The V gene lost 7 bases and the J gene lost 1 base, with 7 bases spanning the gap.

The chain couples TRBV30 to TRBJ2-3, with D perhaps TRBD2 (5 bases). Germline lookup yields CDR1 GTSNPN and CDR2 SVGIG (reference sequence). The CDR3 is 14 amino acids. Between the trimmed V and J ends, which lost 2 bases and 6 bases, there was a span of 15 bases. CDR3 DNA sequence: TGTGCCTGGAGTACTGGTAGCTCGGGGGATACGCAGTATTTT. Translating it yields CAWSTGSSGDTQYF.

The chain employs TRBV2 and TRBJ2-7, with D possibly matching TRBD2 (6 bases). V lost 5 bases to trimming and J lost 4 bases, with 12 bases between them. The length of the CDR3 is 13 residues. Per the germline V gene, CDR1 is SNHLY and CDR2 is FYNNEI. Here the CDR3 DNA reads TGTGCCAGCAGTAGGGAAGGAGGGTACGAGCAGTACTTC. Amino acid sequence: CASSREGGYEQYF.

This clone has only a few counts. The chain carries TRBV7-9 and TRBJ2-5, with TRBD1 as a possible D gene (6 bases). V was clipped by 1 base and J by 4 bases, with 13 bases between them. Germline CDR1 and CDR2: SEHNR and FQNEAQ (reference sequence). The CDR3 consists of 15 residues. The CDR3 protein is CASSLGGPKGETQYF. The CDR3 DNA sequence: TGTGCCAGCAGCTTAGGGGGGCCCAAAGGAGAGACCCAGTACTTC.

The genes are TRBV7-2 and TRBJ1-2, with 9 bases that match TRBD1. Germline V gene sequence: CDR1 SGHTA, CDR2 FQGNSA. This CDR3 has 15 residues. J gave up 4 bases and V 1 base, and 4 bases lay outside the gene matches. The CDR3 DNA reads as TGTGCCAGCAGCTTAGAGAGGACAGGGGTCTATGGCTACACCTTC. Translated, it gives CASSLERTGVYGYTF. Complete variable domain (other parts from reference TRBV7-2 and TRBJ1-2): GAGVSQSPSNKVTEKGKDVELRCDPISGHTALYWYRQSLGQGLEFLIYFQGNSAPDKSGLPSDRFSAERTGGSVSTLTIQRTQQEDSAVYLCASSLERTGVYGYTFGSGTRLTVV.

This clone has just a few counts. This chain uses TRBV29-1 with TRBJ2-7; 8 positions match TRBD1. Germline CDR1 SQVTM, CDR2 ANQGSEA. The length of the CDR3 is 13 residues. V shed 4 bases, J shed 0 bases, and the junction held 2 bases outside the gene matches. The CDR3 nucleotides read TGCAGCGTTGTGACAGGGGTCTCCTACGAGCAGTACTTC. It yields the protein CSVVTGVSYEQYF.

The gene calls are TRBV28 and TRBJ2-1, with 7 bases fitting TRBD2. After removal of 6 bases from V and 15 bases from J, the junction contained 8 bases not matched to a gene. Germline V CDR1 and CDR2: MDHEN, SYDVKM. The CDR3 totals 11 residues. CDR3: CASSTGLVWFF. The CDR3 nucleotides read TGTGCCAGCAGCACTGGACTAGTGTGGTTCTTC.

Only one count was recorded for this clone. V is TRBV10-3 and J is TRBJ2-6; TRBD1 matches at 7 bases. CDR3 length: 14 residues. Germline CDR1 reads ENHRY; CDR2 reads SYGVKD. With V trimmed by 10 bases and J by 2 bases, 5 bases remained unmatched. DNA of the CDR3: TGTGCCACCGAAGACAGGGCTGGGGCCAACGTCCTGACTTTC. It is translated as CATEDRAGANVLTF.

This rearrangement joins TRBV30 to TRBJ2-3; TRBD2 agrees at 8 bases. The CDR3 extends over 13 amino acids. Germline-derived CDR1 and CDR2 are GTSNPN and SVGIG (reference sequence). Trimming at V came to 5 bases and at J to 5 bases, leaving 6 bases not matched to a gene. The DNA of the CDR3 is TGTGCCTGGGGAGTAGCGGGACGAGATACGCAGTATTTT. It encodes CAWGVAGRDTQYF.

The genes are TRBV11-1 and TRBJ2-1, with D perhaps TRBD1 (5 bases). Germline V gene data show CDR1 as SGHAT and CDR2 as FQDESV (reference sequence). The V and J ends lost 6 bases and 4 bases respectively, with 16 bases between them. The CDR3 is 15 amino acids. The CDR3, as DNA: TGTGCCAGCAGATACTCTGACAGTTCTTACAATGAGCAGTTCTTC. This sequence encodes CASRYSDSSYNEQFF.

DNA of the CDR3: TGCGCCAGCAGCCTGGGACTAGCGGCTTCAGATACGCAGTATTTT. Protein sequence: CASSLGLAASDTQYF. The chain has TRBV5-1 and TRBJ2-3; 11 positions match TRBD2. The CDR3 totals 15 residues. Germline V lookup: CDR1 SGHRS, CDR2 YFSETQ. The ends lost 4 bases at V and 4 bases at J; junction bases unmatched: 5.

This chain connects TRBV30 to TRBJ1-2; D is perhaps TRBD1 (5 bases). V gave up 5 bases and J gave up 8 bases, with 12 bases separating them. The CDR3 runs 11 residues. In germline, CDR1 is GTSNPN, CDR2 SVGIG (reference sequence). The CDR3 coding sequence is TGTGCCTGGGCTGCCGGGGCGGGCTACACCTTC. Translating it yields CAWAAGAGYTF.

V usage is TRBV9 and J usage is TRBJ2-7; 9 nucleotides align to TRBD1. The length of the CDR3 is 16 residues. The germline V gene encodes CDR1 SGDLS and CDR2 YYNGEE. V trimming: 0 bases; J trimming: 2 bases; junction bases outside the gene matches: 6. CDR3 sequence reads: CASSVGTGVIPYEQYF. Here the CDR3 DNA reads TGTGCCAGCAGCGTAGGGACAGGGGTAATTCCCTACGAGCAGTACTTC. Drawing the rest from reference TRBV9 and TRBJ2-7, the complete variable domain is DSGVTQTPKHLITATGQRVTLRCSPRSGDLSVYWYQQSLDQGLQFLIQYYNGEERAKGNILERFSAQQFPDLHSELNLSSLELGDSALYFCASSVGTGVIPYEQYFGPGTRLTVT.

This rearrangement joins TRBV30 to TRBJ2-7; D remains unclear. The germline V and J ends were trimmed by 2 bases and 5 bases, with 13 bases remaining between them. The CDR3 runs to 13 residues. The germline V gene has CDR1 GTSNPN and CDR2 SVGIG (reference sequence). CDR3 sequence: CAWSRSTNHEQYF. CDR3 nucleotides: TGTGCCTGGAGTAGGAGTACGAACCACGAGCAGTACTTC. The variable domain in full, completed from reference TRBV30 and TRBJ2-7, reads SQTIHQWPATLVQPVGSPLSLECTVEGTSNPNLYWYRQAAGRGLQLLFYSVGIGQISSEVPQNLSASRPQDRQFILSSKKLLLSDSGFYLCAWSRSTNHEQYFGPGTRLTVT.

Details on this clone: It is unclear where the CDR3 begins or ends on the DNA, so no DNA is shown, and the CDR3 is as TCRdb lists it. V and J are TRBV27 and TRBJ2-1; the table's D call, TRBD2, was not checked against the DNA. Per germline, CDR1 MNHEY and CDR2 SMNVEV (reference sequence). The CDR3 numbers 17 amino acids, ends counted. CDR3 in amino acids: CASSSLGTGLQRHEQFF.